These T cell receptor beta chains were read from a single sample in a study of OX40 agonist ivuxolimab in advanced cancers. Assay used: immunoSEQ multiplex PCR; TCRdb lists only in-frame clones, some missing. This sample has some 50,000 clones, with under 90% found just once. The sample was CD4+ or CD8+ T cells sorted from blood, taken in a trial of the OX40 agonist ivuxolimab. Receptors were obtained from an adult with an advanced solid tumor such as melanoma, head and neck, liver or kidney cancer. The CDR3 runs from the conserved cysteine through the conserved F or W. The order of the fields is clone size, J gene, CDR3 length, V gene, D gene, CDR3 protein, CDR3 DNA. The D gene is left open where the match is weak. Expanded clones are given a class, and other clones once, few, many or no size at all.

- | TRBJ2-1 | 12 | TRBV2 | - | CASKDTYNEQFF | TGTGCCAGCAAGGACACCTACAATGAGCAGTTCTTC
- | TRBJ1-1 | 12 | TRBV29-1 | TRBD1 | CSVSTGWTEAFF | TGCAGCGTCTCGACAGGGTGGACTGAAGCTTTCTTT
- | TRBJ1-5 | 16 | TRBV7-8 | TRBD1 | CASSAWGQNSNQPQHF | TGTGCCAGCAGCGCCTGGGGACAGAATAGCAATCAGCCCCAGCATTTT
many | TRBJ2-4 | 14 | TRBV5-3 | - | CARSLPLNENIQYF | TGTGCCAGAAGCTTGCCGCTGAACGAAAACATTCAGTACTTC
- | TRBJ2-1 | 15 | TRBV27 | TRBD2 | CASSSAGGLINEQFF | TGTGCCAGCAGTTCGGCGGGGGGGTTAATTAATGAGCAGTTCTTC
- | TRBJ1-4 | 17 | TRBV28 | - | CASSLTQGHQPNEKLFF | TGTGCCAGCAGCCTAACCCAGGGGCATCAACCTAATGAAAAACTGTTTTTT
few | TRBJ2-7 | 20 | TRBV28 | TRBD2 | CASSSLFAGTSGRVYDEQYF | TGTGCCAGCAGTTCTTTATTTGCCGGGACTAGCGGGAGGGTGTACGACGAGCAGTACTTC
- | TRBJ1-3 | 14 | TRBV29-1 | - | CSVEGLGTGNTIYF | TGCAGCGTTGAGGGGCTGGGGACTGGAAACACCATATATTTT
- | TRBJ2-1 | 16 | TRBV21-1 | - | CASIPGTGGPYNEQFF | TGTGCCAGCATCCCCGGGACAGGGGGCCCCTACAATGAGCAGTTCTTC
- | TRBJ2-7 | 16 | TRBV4-1 | - | CASSQEKGPEGYEQYF | TGCGCCAGCAGCCAAGAAAAGGGCCCGGAGGGTTACGAGCAGTACTTC
- | TRBJ2-7 | 14 | TRBV2 | TRBD2 | CASSVVAGTYEQYF | TGTGCCAGCAGTGTGGTAGCGGGGACCTACGAGCAGTACTTC
- | TRBJ2-2 | 18 | TRBV27 | TRBD2 | CASSLAAGVSLLTGELFF | TGTGCCAGCAGTTTGGCGGCGGGGGTTTCGTTGCTGACCGGGGAGCTGTTTTTT
- | TRBJ1-2 | 14 | TRBV5-4 | - | CASSLESNPYGYTF | TGTGCCAGCAGCTTAGAGTCAAATCCCTATGGCTACACCTTC
- | TRBJ1-5 | 17 | TRBV5-1 | TRBD1 | CASSTTGGPYSNQPQHF | TGCGCCAGCAGCACAACAGGGGGCCCATATAGCAATCAGCCCCAGCATTTT
few | TRBJ2-7 | 13 | TRBV18 | - | CASSPPDTYEQYF | TGTGCCAGCTCACCACCGGACACCTACGAGCAGTACTTC
- | TRBJ2-7 | 14 | TRBV7-2 | - | CASSFKGRSYEQYF | TGTGCCAGCAGTTTTAAGGGAAGAAGTTACGAGCAGTACTTC
few | TRBJ2-1 | 15 | TRBV7-9 | - | CASSLGLVYYNEQFF | TGTGCCAGCAGCTTAGGGCTAGTGTACTACAATGAGCAGTTCTTC
- | TRBJ2-7 | 15 | TRBV7-8 | TRBD2 | CASSQSGRGTYEQYF | TGTGCCAGCAGCCAAAGCGGGAGGGGCACCTACGAGCAGTACTTC
- | TRBJ1-5 | 12 | TRBV6-5 | - | CASSWSNQPQHF | TGTGCCAGCAGCTGGAGCAATCAGCCCCAGCATTTT
few | TRBJ2-3 | 14 | TRBV28 | TRBD2 | CASSPTSGDFAQYF | TGTGCCAGCAGCCCGACTAGCGGGGACTTTGCGCAGTATTTT
- | TRBJ2-7 | 13 | TRBV2 | TRBD2 | CASIGGSPNEQYF | TGTGCCAGCATTGGCGGGAGTCCCAACGAGCAGTACTTC
- | TRBJ2-7 | 15 | TRBV5-4 | TRBD2 | CASSIGTSGSYEQYF | TGTGCCAGCAGCATCGGGACTAGCGGGAGCTACGAGCAGTACTTC
- | TRBJ1-1 | 13 | TRBV5-4 | TRBD1 | CASSDRGLTEAFF | TGTGCCAGCAGCGACAGGGGTTTGACTGAAGCTTTCTTT
- | TRBJ2-7 | 14 | TRBV27 | - | CASSPHLQRSEQYF | TGTGCCAGCAGTCCCCACCTCCAGCGCTCGGAGCAGTACTTC
medium-sized | TRBJ2-7 | 13 | TRBV4-2 | - | CASSQRQFYEQYF | TGTGCCAGCAGTCAGCGACAGTTCTACGAGCAGTACTTC
- | TRBJ1-2 | 14 | TRBV6-5 | - | CASSPLEALGGYTF | TGTGCCAGCAGCCCTCTGGAAGCTCTGGGCGGCTACACCTTC
- | TRBJ2-5 | 15 | TRBV7-6 | - | CASSLGGGTGETQYF | TGTGCCAGCAGCTTAGGCGGGGGTACAGGGGAGACCCAGTACTTC
- | TRBJ1-1 | 16 | TRBV4-1 | - | CASSLPTKGIDTEAFF | TGCGCCAGCAGCCTCCCCACCAAGGGCATTGACACTGAAGCTTTCTTT
- | TRBJ1-1 | 14 | TRBV11-2 | - | CASSWGWINTEAFF | TGTGCCAGCAGCTGGGGGTGGATCAACACTGAAGCTTTCTTT
- | TRBJ1-1 | 14 | TRBV6-5 | - | CASSYFGVNTEAFF | TGTGCCAGCAGTTACTTCGGGGTGAACACTGAAGCTTTCTTT
- | TRBJ1-4 | 15 | TRBV5-1 | - | CASSSDPGIEEKLFF | TGCGCCAGCAGCTCGGATCCGGGTATCGAGGAAAAACTGTTTTTT
- | TRBJ1-5 | 13 | TRBV27 | - | CASSPPQGQPQHF | TGTGCCAGCAGTCCGCCACAGGGCCAGCCCCAGCATTTT
- | TRBJ2-2 | 16 | TRBV10-3 | TRBD1 | CAISEPPGQGNGELFF | TGTGCCATCAGTGAGCCCCCTGGACAGGGGAACGGGGAGCTGTTTTTT
- | TRBJ1-1 | 14 | TRBV7-6 | - | CASSLPGLGTEAFF | TGTGCCAGCAGCTTACCAGGGTTAGGCACTGAAGCTTTCTTT
once | TRBJ2-1 | 16 | TRBV19 | TRBD1 | CASSIDQRGLYNEQFF | TGTGCCAGTAGTATAGATCAAAGGGGGCTCTACAATGAGCAGTTCTTC
- | TRBJ2-3 | 13 | TRBV27 | - | CASSLIEADTQYF | TGTGCCAGCAGTTTGATTGAGGCAGATACGCAGTATTTT
- | TRBJ1-5 | 12 | TRBV27 | - | CASSEGGQPQHF | TGTGCCAGCAGTGAGGGTGGACAGCCCCAGCATTTT
once | TRBJ2-1 | 13 | TRBV19 | - | CASSTAAYNEQFF | TGTGCCAGTAGTACGGCAGCGTACAATGAGCAGTTCTTC
- | TRBJ2-2 | 17 | TRBV14 | - | CASSQGRGAGLTGELFF | TGTGCCAGCAGCCAAGGGCGTGGGGCAGGGCTCACCGGGGAGCTGTTTTTT
- | TRBJ1-2 | 11 | TRBV7-8 | - | CASSGDYGYTF | TGTGCCAGCAGCGGGGACTATGGCTACACCTTC
- | TRBJ1-2 | 13 | TRBV2 | TRBD1 | CASRQGVYYGYTF | TGTGCCAGCCGACAGGGTGTCTACTATGGCTACACCTTC
- | TRBJ2-1 | 14 | TRBV9 | TRBD2 | CASSAAGAYNEQFF | TGTGCCAGCAGCGCGGCGGGGGCCTACAATGAGCAGTTCTTC
- | TRBJ1-2 | 12 | TRBV6-6 | - | CASRSGSYGYTF | TGTGCCAGCAGAAGTGGGTCCTATGGCTACACCTTC
few | TRBJ2-1 | 13 | TRBV18 | - | CASSSTVYNEQFF | TGTGCCAGCTCGTCGACAGTTTACAATGAGCAGTTCTTC
- | TRBJ2-5 | 16 | TRBV7-6 | TRBD2 | CASSLVVGEGLETQYF | TGTGCCAGCAGCTTAGTGGTCGGGGAGGGCCTCGAGACCCAGTACTTC
few | TRBJ2-1 | 16 | TRBV4-1 | TRBD1 | CASSQVWDRAPYEQFF | TGCGCCAGCAGCCAAGTATGGGACAGGGCTCCCTATGAGCAGTTCTTC
- | TRBJ2-7 | 13 | TRBV19 | - | CASSMGTGYEQYF | TGTGCCAGTAGTATGGGGACTGGCTACGAGCAGTACTTC
- | TRBJ2-1 | 12 | TRBV7-9 | - | CASSLGETEQFF | TGTGCCAGCAGCTTAGGAGAGACTGAGCAGTTCTTC
- | TRBJ2-3 | 13 | TRBV28 | - | CASSPRDTDTQYF | TGTGCCAGCAGCCCTCGGGACACAGATACGCAGTATTTT
- | TRBJ2-7 | 14 | TRBV4-1 | TRBD1 | CASSQGQGVYEQYF | TGCGCCAGCAGCCAAGGGCAGGGGGTCTACGAGCAGTACTTC
- | TRBJ1-3 | 17 | TRBV9 | - | CASSSTLEGFSGNTIYF | TGTGCCAGCAGCTCAACTTTGGAGGGTTTCTCTGGAAACACCATATATTTT
- | TRBJ2-1 | 13 | TRBV2 | - | CAGRRDLDNEQFF | TGTGCTGGCCGCAGGGACTTGGACAATGAGCAGTTCTTC
- | TRBJ2-2 | 14 | TRBV5-4 | - | CASSLHNGDGELFF | TGTGCCAGCAGCTTGCATAACGGAGACGGGGAGCTGTTTTTT
- | TRBJ2-7 | 16 | TRBV7-9 | - | CASSLEGQIWGYEQYF | TGTGCCAGCAGCTTAGAAGGACAGATTTGGGGATACGAGCAGTACTTC